Shown below are 3 T cell receptor beta chains from a single sample sequenced in a study of cytomegalovirus exposure and HLA in healthy donors listed by TCRdb under 2017. The library was generated by the immunoSEQ multiplex PCR assay. For the multiplex PCR, a mixture combining 60 forward primers for TCR Vbeta segments and 13 reverse primers for TCR Jbeta segments was used. Not all clones reach the TCRdb copy of this immuneACCESS table, which keeps in-frame sequences only. Checked studies attribute under half of the gap to unresolved V genes and leave the rest unexplained. The sample records around 100,000 clones, less than 85% of which are singletons. Roughly 5.4% of the sample is held by the ten biggest clonotypes. Sequenced: PBMCs. The receptor set was obtained from a woman younger than 35 in good health and CMV-seropositive.

This chain links TRBV28 with TRBJ2-1, with TRBD2 identical over 9 bases. Germline CDR1 and CDR2: MDHEN and SYDVKM. The CDR3 is 15 amino acids. J was trimmed by 9 bases and V by 1 base; bases with no gene match: 7. The CDR3 loop is CASSLYAGGIGEQFF. CDR3 nucleotide sequence: TGTGCCAGCAGTTTATACGCGGGAGGGATAGGTGAGCAGTTCTTC.

The chain is built from TRBV5-6 and TRBJ2-7; 7 bases line up with TRBD1. The CDR3 extends over 16 amino acids. V was clipped by 4 bases and J by 3 bases; unmatched bases: 13. CDR1 and CDR2 from the germline V gene are SGHDT and YYEEEE. CDR3 protein: CASSPTRQGLIYEQYF. CDR3 sequence (DNA): TGTGCCAGCAGCCCAACTAGACAGGGTTTAATCTACGAGCAGTACTTC.

The rearrangement joins TRBV7-2 to TRBJ2-3; the match to TRBD2 covers 11 bases. The junction had 6 bases not matched to a gene; V was cut back by 3 bases and J by 7 bases. CDR3 length: 15 residues. CDR1 is SGHTA and CDR2 is FQGNSA in the germline V gene. This CDR3 is CASSFVAGGSYTQYF. The CDR3 region has the DNA TGTGCCAGCAGCTTCGTAGCGGGAGGGTCTTATACGCAGTATTTT.